These T cell receptor beta chains were read from a single sample in a study of beta chain features in type 1 diabetes. Measured with immunoSEQ multiplex PCR; TCRdb has only the in-frame clones, and not every one. The sample gives 680,000 or so clones, around 15% of which show up once; 0.07% to 0.095% is in the top ten. Sequencing was carried out using naive CD4+ T cells from blood. All receptors come from a young man in good health. The CDR3 runs from the conserved cysteine through the conserved F or W. Rows may omit the clone size; those that give it use once, few, many or a size class.

v_gene: TRBV7-9; abundance: few; j_gene: -; CDR3aa: CASSLSTGVSHEQYF
v_gene: TRBV7-3; abundance: few; j_gene: TRBJ1-2; CDR3aa: CASSLRRGVGYTF
v_gene: TRBV10-3; abundance: -; j_gene: TRBJ2-2; CDR3aa: CAIRGVNTGELFF
v_gene: TRBV10-3; abundance: few; j_gene: TRBJ2-7; CDR3aa: CAISADPGQVTYEQYF
v_gene: TRBV14; abundance: few; j_gene: TRBJ2-7; CDR3aa: CASSLSGGPTYEQYF
v_gene: TRBV19; abundance: few; j_gene: TRBJ2-1; CDR3aa: CASSIGHRVLNEQFF
v_gene: TRBV6-5; abundance: few; j_gene: TRBJ2-1; CDR3aa: CASRPPGGEQFF
v_gene: TRBV10-3; abundance: -; j_gene: TRBJ1-1; CDR3aa: CAISVVGNTEAFF
v_gene: TRBV30; abundance: -; j_gene: TRBJ1-2; CDR3aa: CAWSRPGGLNYGYTF
v_gene: TRBV11-1; abundance: few; j_gene: TRBJ1-6; CDR3aa: CASSPRTGVNSPLHF